The next 7 T cell receptor beta chains were all read from a single sample in a study of T-cell reconstitution after alpha-beta-depleted transplantation in children. The TCRbeta library was prepared with unique molecular identifiers. TCRdb fed the PCR reads into MiXCR, producing one record per CDR3 protein. The table includes about 32,000 distinct CDR3 sequences, around 7% detected once. Their antigens are not known. Study-wide results and caveats: After transplant, at about two months, alpha-beta T cells were reportedly derived from several hundred expanded graft clones.

The sample consisted of peripheral blood, taken 60 days after TCRalphabeta/CD19-depleted stem cell transplant. These receptors were obtained from a child less than two years old who had a stem cell transplant for acute myeloid leukemia, so the T cells may come from the graft donor.

A word on this clonotype: This clone may be a read error of a much larger clone one base away. The chain employs TRBV7-9 and TRBJ2-7; TRBD2 aligns across 10 bases. This CDR3 comprises 17 residues. The V gene's germline CDR1 is SEHNR and CDR2 FQNEAQ (reference sequence). CDR3 in amino acids: CAISLGLAGAISYEQYF. The CDR3 DNA is TGTGCCATCAGCTTAGGGCTAGCGGGAGCCATTTCCTACGAGCAGTACTTC. The full variable domain, with the rest looked up from reference TRBV7-9 and TRBJ2-7, is DTGVSQNPRHKITKRGQNVTFRCDPISEHNRLYWYRQTLGQGPEFLTYFQNEAQLEKSRLLSDRFSAERPKGSFSTLEIQRTEQGDSAMYLCAISLGLAGAISYEQYFGPGTRLTVT.

This clonotype showed up just a few times. The V and J genes are TRBV23-1 and TRBJ1-1, with 7 bases fitting TRBD1. TRBV23-1 is known as an ORF, though its function is uncertain. The V and J ends lost 7 bases and 2 bases, in that order; junction bases with no gene match: 22. The CDR3 has 19 amino acids. In nucleotides, the CDR3 is TGCGCCAGCACCCTTTACATCCCCGGGACAGATAATACTAACACTGAAGCTTTCTTT. It specifies CASTLYIPGTDNTNTEAFF.

This clonotype was seen at least ten times. The chain joins TRBV24-1 to TRBJ2-3; TRBD1 agrees at 10 bases. The germline CDR1 and CDR2 sequences are KGHDR and SFDVKD. The V segment lost 5 bases and the J segment 3 bases; nucleotides outside the gene matches: 25. The CDR3 has 22 residues. CDR3 nucleotide sequence: TGTGCCACCAGTGGATTTGGACAGGGGGGGGCCTACGGGAGTGAAACTACAGATACGCAGTATTTT. It yields the protein CATSGFGQGGAYGSETTDTQYF.

At least ten counts were recorded for this clonotype. The chain employs TRBV28 and TRBJ1-5; TRBD1 might be the D (5 bases). The germline CDR1 and CDR2 sequences are MDHEN and SYDVKM. CDR3 length: 16 amino acids. Trimming removed 4 bases from V and 5 bases from J, with 18 bases in between. CDR3 coding DNA: TGTGCCAGCAGTTCATTAGGGACCGACCGTGATCAGCCCCAGCATTTT. This gives the protein CASSSLGTDRDQPQHF.

In this sample, this clonotype turned up many times. The chain uses TRBV11-3 and TRBJ2-5; D call uncertain. V lost 1 base and J lost 8, with 11 bases in between. The CDR3 length is 13 residues. CDR1 SGHNT and CDR2 YENEEA come from the germline V gene. The CDR3 spells CASSLGLRATQYF. The CDR3 nucleotides are TGTGCCAGCAGCTTAGGTCTCCGCGCAACCCAGTACTTC.

This clonotype appeared many times. The chain carries TRBV6-5 and TRBJ1-2, with TRBD1 matching 7 bases. The CDR3 is 14 amino acids. V shed 4 bases and J 5 bases; nucleotides not matched to a gene: 7. The V gene's germline CDR1 is MNHEY and CDR2 SVGAGI. CDR3 nucleotides: TGTGCCAGCAGTTCTCGGACAGGAGCTTATGGCTACACCTTC. Amino acid sequence: CASSSRTGAYGYTF.

This clonotype came up many times. The rearrangement joins TRBV12-3 or TRBV12-4 to TRBJ2-5; D is ambiguous. The CDR3 contains 12 residues. V lost 4 bases, J lost 3 bases, and 6 bases lay in between. The CDR3 DNA reads as TGTGCCAGCAGTTGGTCAAAAGAGACCCAGTACTTC. Its protein is CASSWSKETQYF.